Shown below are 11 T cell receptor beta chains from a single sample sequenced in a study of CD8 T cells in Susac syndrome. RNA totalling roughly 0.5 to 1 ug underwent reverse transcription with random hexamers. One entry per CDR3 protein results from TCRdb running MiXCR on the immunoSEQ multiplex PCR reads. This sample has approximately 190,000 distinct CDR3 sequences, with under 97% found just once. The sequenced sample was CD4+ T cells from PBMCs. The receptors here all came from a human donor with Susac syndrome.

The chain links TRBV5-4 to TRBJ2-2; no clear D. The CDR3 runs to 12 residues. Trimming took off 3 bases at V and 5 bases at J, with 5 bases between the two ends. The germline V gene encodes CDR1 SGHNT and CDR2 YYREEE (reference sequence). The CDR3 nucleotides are TGTGCCAGCAGCTGGCAGACCGGGGAGCTGTTTTTT. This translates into CASSWQTGELFF.

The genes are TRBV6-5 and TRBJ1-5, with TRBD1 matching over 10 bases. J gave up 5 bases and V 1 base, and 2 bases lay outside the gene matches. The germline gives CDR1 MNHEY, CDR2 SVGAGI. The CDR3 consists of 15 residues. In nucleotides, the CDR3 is TGTGCCAGCAGTTACTTTGGGACAGGGGATCAGCCCCAGCATTTT. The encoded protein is CASSYFGTGDQPQHF.

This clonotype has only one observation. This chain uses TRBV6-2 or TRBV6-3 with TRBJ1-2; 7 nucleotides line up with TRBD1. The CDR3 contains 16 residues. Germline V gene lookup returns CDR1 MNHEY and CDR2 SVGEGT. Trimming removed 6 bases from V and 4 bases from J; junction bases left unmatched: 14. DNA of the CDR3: TGTGCCAGCAGAGAGACGGGACAGCCGGCCCCCTATGGCTACACCTTC. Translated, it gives CASRETGQPAPYGYTF.

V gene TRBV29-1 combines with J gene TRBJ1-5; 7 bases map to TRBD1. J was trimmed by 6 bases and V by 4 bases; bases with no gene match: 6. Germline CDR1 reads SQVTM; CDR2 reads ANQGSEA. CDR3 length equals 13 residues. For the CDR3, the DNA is TGCAGCGTTGGACAGGGTGCGGGTCAGCCCCAGCATTTT. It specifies CSVGQGAGQPQHF.

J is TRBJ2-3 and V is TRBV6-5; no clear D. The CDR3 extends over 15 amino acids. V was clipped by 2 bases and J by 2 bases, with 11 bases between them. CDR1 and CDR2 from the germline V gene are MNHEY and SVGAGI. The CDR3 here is CASSYRGRNTDTQYF. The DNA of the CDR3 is TGTGCCAGCAGTTACCGCGGCCGGAACACAGATACGCAGTATTTT.

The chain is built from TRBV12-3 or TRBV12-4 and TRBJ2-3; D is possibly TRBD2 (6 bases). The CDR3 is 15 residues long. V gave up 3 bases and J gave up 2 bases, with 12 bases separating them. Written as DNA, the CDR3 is TGTGCCAGCAGTTTCGGCGGGGCCCTCACAGATACGCAGTATTTT. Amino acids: CASSFGGALTDTQYF.

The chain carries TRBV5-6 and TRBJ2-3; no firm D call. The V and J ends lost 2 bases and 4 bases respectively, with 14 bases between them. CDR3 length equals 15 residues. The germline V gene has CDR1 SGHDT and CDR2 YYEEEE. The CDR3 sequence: CASSFRVRASDTQYF. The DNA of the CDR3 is TGTGCCAGCAGCTTTAGGGTCCGAGCTTCAGATACGCAGTATTTT.

The CDR3 is CASSKGGDEQYF. The CDR3 nucleotides are TGTGCCAGCAGTAAGGGCGGAGACGAGCAGTACTTC. This chain connects TRBV3-1 to TRBJ2-7; no clear D. Germline CDR1 and CDR2: LGHDT and YNNKEL (reference sequence). The CDR3 has 12 residues. V lost 6 bases, J lost 5 bases, and 11 bases lay in between.

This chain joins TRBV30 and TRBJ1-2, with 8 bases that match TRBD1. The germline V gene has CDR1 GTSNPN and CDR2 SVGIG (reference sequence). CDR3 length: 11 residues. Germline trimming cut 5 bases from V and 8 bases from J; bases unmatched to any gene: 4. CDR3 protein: CAWGQGEGYTF. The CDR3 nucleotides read TGTGCCTGGGGACAGGGCGAAGGCTACACCTTC.

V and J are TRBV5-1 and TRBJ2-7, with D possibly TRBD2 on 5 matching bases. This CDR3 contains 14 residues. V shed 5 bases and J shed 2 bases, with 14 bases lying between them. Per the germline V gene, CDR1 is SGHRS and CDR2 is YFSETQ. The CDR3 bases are TGCGCCAGCAGTGCTAACGGGATCCCCTACGAGCAGTACTTC. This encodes CASSANGIPYEQYF.

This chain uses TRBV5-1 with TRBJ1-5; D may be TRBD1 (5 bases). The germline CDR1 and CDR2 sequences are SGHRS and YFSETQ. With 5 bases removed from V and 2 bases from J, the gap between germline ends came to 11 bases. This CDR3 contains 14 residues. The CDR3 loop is CASRGRDGNQPQHF. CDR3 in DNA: TGCGCCAGCAGGGGCAGGGATGGCAATCAGCCCCAGCATTTT. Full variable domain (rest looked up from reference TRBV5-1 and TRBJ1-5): KAGVTQTPRYLIKTRGQQVTLSCSPISGHRSVSWYQQTPGQGLQFLFEYFSETQRNKGNFPGRFSGRQFSNSRSEMNVSTLELGDSALYLCASRGRDGNQPQHFGDGTRLSIL.